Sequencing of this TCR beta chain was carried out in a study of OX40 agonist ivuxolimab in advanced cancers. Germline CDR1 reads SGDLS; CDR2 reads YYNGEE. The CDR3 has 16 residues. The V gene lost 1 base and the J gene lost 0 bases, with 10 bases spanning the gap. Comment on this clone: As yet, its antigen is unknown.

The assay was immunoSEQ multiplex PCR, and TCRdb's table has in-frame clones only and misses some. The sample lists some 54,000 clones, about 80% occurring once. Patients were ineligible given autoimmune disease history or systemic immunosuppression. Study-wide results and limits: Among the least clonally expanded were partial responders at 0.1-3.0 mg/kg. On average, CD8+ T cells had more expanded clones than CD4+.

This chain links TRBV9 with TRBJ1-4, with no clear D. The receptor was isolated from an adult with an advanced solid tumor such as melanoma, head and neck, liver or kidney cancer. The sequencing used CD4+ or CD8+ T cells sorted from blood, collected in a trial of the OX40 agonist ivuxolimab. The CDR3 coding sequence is TGTGCCAGCAGCGTACGTTATGGTGCAACTAATGAAAAACTGTTTTTT. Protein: CASSVRYGATNEKLFF.